This T cell receptor beta chain was documented in a study of blood T cells in healthy people across ages. About the research overall: Template switching caught about one barcoded beta molecule for each two T cells.

There are a few counts of this clonotype. A second roughly 6 to 11 cycle PCR used barcoded and J-beta primers. TCRdb re-derived calls from the 5' RACE reads in MiXCR, one entry per CDR3 protein. This sample has fewer than 950,000 distinct CDR3 sequences, with about 36% found just once. Looked up from germline, CDR1 is SGHRS and CDR2 is YFSETQ. This CDR3 has 15 residues. The trim removed 4 bases at V and 5 bases at J, leaving 8 bases unmatched. No fewer than 5 micrograms of total RNA were isolated from every sample. Sequenced material: blood. This receptor was taken from a man younger than 30 in good health. The J gene is TRBJ2-2, the V gene TRBV5-1, with 7 bases aligning to TRBD1. CDR3 bases: TGCGCCAGCAGCGGAAGGACAGGTGGGACCGGGGAGCTGTTTTTT. It specifies CASSGRTGGTGELFF.